This TCR beta chain is from a study of yellow fever vaccine responses in identical twins. In the case of this clonotype: Its target is not known.

Germline CDR1 SGDLS, CDR2 YYNGEE. V gave up 3 bases and J gave up 1 base, with 22 bases separating them. This CDR3 region has 18 residues. TCRdb ran MiXCR on the RT-PCR reads and lists one entry per CDR3 protein. This table has about 10,000 distinct CDR3 sequences, less than 85% appearing once. General study points: Each twin's T cell response to the vaccine was reported to look partly convergent and partly personalized.

The starting material was T cells from blood (PBMCs), unsorted or a sorted subset (not recorded which), obtained before or after yellow fever vaccination (not recorded which). The clonotype comes from a woman aged 18-35 years who received the yellow fever vaccine. The chain joins TRBV9 to TRBJ1-2; no clear D. The CDR3 sequence: CASSALLPAKVINYGYTF. As DNA, the CDR3 is TGTGCCAGCAGCGCCCTACTCCCCGCCAAGGTCATTAACTATGGCTACACCTTC.